The clone carrying this TCR beta chain appeared a few times. This record belongs to a study of a mutant IDH1 vaccine in newly diagnosed glioma. V gave up 7 bases and J gave up 1 base, with 16 bases separating them. CDR1 SQVTM and CDR2 ANQGSEA come from the germline V gene. This CDR3 comprises 14 residues. Time point described: baseline, week 1 (first vaccination visit). The treatment: pre-vaccination baseline after standard-of-care therapy. Libraries were prepared by immunoSEQ multiplex PCR; TCRdb keeps only in-frame clonotypes and omits some of them. The sample holds about 92,000 clones; under 90% are singletons and the top ten take roughly 7.1%.

The sample was PBMCs, taken from a glioma patient treated with radiotherapy, temozolomide or both. The sequence came from a woman in her forties or fifties with glioma. V usage is TRBV29-1 and J usage is TRBJ1-1; D is perhaps TRBD1 (6 bases). CDR3 in DNA: TGCAGCGCATCCAGGGGTCTTGGGAACACTGAAGCTTTCTTT. As protein: CSASRGLGNTEAFF.